What follows is one T cell receptor (beta chain) and its context. The antigen is undetermined. This sample stems from a study of shared clonotypes between healthy human individuals. Study details: Three plates were used per donor for CD4 naive, three for CD4 memory, two for CD8 naive and one for CD8 memory.

The repertoire was sequenced with immunoSEQ multiplex PCR; TCRdb's copy has only in-frame clones and lacks some. The sample includes about 980,000 clones, approximately 76% of them seen just once. Study observations and caveats: Memory subsets generally showed lower estimated richness than naive subsets. In contrast to clonotypes shared by all four donors, non-shared clonotypes had lower generation probabilities.

Germline lookup yields CDR1 LNHDA and CDR2 SQIVND (reference sequence). With V trimmed by 4 bases and J by 5 bases, 7 bases remained unmatched. This CDR3 is built from 15 residues. Donors comprised healthy HIV-negative adults lacking recent acute infections or vaccinations. Sample: memory CD4+ T cells sorted from blood. Subset specified: CD45RA-negative fraction. This receptor was obtained from a man aged 18 to 35 in good health. The rearrangement links TRBV19 to TRBJ1-1; TRBD1 matches 10 bases. The CDR3 nucleotides are TGTGCCAGTAGTAGGGGGGACAGGGGTGGAACTGAAGCTTTCTTT. Residues: CASSRGDRGGTEAFF.